A selection of T cell receptor beta chains follows, all from one sample in a study of T cell responses to AZD1222 COVID-19 vaccine. Here immunoSEQ multiplex PCR was the method, and the copy in TCRdb shows in-frame clones only, minus some. The repertoire holds about 200,000 clones, with approximately 93% as singletons. The sample was peripheral blood, taken 28 days after the second AZD1222 dose. The receptors were gathered from an adult who received the AZD1222 COVID-19 vaccine. Both conserved end residues are part of each CDR3. Fields, in order: clone size, D gene, J gene, V gene, CDR3 protein, CDR3 DNA. D genes are given only for firm matches. The size entry is marked missing in some rows and otherwise reads once, few, many or a size class.

NA,NA,TRBJ2-2,TRBV6-5,CASSYNTGELFF,TGTGCCAGCAGTTACAACACCGGGGAGCTGTTTTTT
NA,NA,TRBJ2-7,TRBV7-2,CASGNYEQYF,TGTGCCAGCGGCAACTACGAGCAGTACTTC
NA,NA,TRBJ1-4,TRBV5-5,CASSKTGPNEKLFF,TGTGCCAGCAGCAAGACAGGCCCTAATGAAAAACTGTTTTTT
NA,NA,TRBJ1-2,TRBV4-3,CASSQDRGLGYGYTF,TGCGCCAGCAGCCAAGATCGAGGGTTGGGCTATGGCTACACCTTC
NA,NA,TRBJ2-7,TRBV19,CASSVSGWGPYEQYF,TGTGCCAGTAGTGTCTCAGGGTGGGGGCCCTACGAGCAGTACTTC
NA,TRBD1,TRBJ1-1,TRBV14,CASKGAGTEAFF,TGTGCCAGTAAGGGGGCCGGCACTGAAGCTTTCTTT
once,NA,TRBJ2-3,TRBV6-1,CASSEWGTGRGADTQYF,TGTGCCAGCAGTGAATGGGGGACGGGCAGGGGAGCGGATACGCAGTATTTT
NA,NA,TRBJ2-5,TRBV2,CASTRLGIQETQYF,TGTGCCAGCACCCGGTTGGGGATCCAAGAGACCCAGTACTTC
NA,NA,TRBJ1-2,TRBV10-3,CAISESSLSLRGYGYTF,TGTGCCATCAGTGAGTCCTCCCTCTCATTACGGGGCTATGGCTACACCTTC
NA,TRBD2,TRBJ2-4,TRBV28,CASSSPGTMNIQYF,TGTGCCAGCAGTTCCCCCGGGACTATGAACATTCAGTACTTC
NA,NA,TRBJ1-3,TRBV3-1/TRBV3-2,CASSQGGQGNTIYF,TGTGCCAGCAGCCAAGGTGGACAGGGAAACACCATATATTTT
NA,NA,TRBJ2-3,TRBV5-4,CASSLGPPTTSTDTQYF,TGTGCCAGCAGCTTGGGCCCCCCAACCACAAGCACAGATACGCAGTATTTT
NA,NA,TRBJ1-4,TRBV18,CASSPIGATNEKLFF,TGTGCCAGCTCACCCATCGGGGCAACTAATGAAAAACTGTTTTTT